Judged by abundance, the clone carrying this T cell receptor beta chain is medium-sized. Its antigen is unknown. This sample is drawn from a study of immune heterogeneity within non-small cell lung tumors. Turning to the study itself: Classification of the tumors gave several squamous cell carcinomas, 10 non-squamous carcinomas and 1 not otherwise specified.

Trimming removed 3 bases from V and 2 bases from J, with 7 bases in between. Germline lookup yields CDR1 SNHLY and CDR2 FYNNEI. CDR3 length: 13 residues. Study-wide points: Local clonality of T cells correlated moderately yet significantly with local tumor mutational burden (R about 0.3). Multiple tumor sites within a patient showed recurrence of identical dominant CDR3 beta clonotypes; site-unique high-frequency clones were present as well. High-frequency T-cell receptor beta clonotypes differed largely between individual patients.

The TCR beta CDR3 region underwent multiplex PCR amplification with 32 V and 13 J primers. Each CDR3 protein is one row after TCRdb ran MiXCR on the multiplex PCR reads. The sample gives approximately 6,400 distinct CDR3 sequences, approximately 23% of which show up once; over 8.5% is in the top ten. With 600 ng used per sample, the template was genomic DNA from bulk tumor. Every primary tumor yielded several biopsies, spaced far apart, that were taken during surgery. Patients went through curative surgery, and their non-small cell lung cancer was untreated and newly diagnosed. The source of this sequence is a man aged 65 to 85 with non-small cell lung cancer. This chain connects TRBV2 to TRBJ1-2; D gene unclear. The sequencing sample was made of lung tumor tissue. The DNA for the CDR3 is TGTGCCAGCAGTGAGTGGGGAAACTATGGCTACACCTTC. Protein sequence: CASSEWGNYGYTF.